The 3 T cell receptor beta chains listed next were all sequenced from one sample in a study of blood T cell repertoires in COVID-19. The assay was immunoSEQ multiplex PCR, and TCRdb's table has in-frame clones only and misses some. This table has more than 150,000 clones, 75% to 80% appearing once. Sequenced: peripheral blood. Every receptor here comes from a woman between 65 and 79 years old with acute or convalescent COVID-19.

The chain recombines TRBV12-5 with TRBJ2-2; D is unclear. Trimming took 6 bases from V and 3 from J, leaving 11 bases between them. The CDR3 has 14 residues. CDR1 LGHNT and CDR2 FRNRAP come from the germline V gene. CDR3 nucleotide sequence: TGTGCTAGTGGGGCCGGAGCTTACACCGGGGAGCTGTTTTTT. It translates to CASGAGAYTGELFF.

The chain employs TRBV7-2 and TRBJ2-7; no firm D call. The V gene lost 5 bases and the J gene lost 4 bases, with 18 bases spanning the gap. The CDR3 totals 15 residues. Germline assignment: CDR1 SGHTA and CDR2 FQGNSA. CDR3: CASSTYIGGSYEQYF. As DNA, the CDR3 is TGTGCCAGCAGCACCTACATAGGCGGATCATACGAGCAGTACTTC.

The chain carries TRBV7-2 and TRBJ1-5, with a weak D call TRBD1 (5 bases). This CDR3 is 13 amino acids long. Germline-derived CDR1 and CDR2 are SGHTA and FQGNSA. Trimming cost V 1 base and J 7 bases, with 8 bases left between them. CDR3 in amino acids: CASSLVRVQPQHF. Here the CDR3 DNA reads TGTGCCAGCAGCTTAGTCAGGGTACAGCCCCAGCATTTT.